Given below is one T cell receptor (beta chain) in context. Its antigen is not known. As an off-target read in a library built for alpha chains, this beta chain has a frequency of little significance. This specimen belongs to a study of spatial heterogeneity in lung cancer. Study summary: Untreated early-stage non-small cell lung cancer patients, over 55 in total, were the donors. Findings of the study overall: At tumor resection, ubiquitous expanded TCRs were detected in blood more often than later.

Looked up from germline, CDR1 is MDHEN and CDR2 is SYDVKM. Germline trimming cut 6 bases from V and 2 bases from J; bases unmatched to any gene: 4. The CDR3 is made up of 14 amino acids. The time point was: blood at routine non-recurrence follow-up after resection. All TCR cDNA molecules were individually tagged with a unique molecular identifier. Using its own MiXCR run on the 5' RACE reads, TCRdb lists one record per CDR3 protein. The sample shows more than 3,000 distinct CDR3 sequences, roughly 51% of them seen only once. This receptor was obtained from a male donor with early-stage non-small cell lung cancer. The specimen was PBMCs, collected at follow-up. The rearrangement uses TRBV28 and TRBJ2-5, with TRBD1 matching over 9 bases. This CDR3 reads CASRSTGGQETQYF. The CDR3 DNA follows: TGTGCCAGCAGATCGACAGGGGGTCAAGAGACCCAGTACTTC.